These 28 T cell receptor beta chains came from one sample sequenced in a study of T cell responses to AZD1222 COVID-19 vaccine. TCRdb keeps only in-frame clones here, not all; method: immunoSEQ multiplex PCR. The data contain 150,000 to 200,000 clones, approximately 90% of them singletons. This material consisted of peripheral blood, taken on day 0 of AZD1222 vaccination. These TCRs come from an adult in good health.

The rearrangement uses TRBV27 and TRBJ2-7; 9 nucleotides match TRBD2. CDR1 MNHEY and CDR2 SMNVEV come from the germline V gene (reference sequence). J gave up 0 bases and V 3 bases, and 9 bases lay outside the gene matches. This CDR3 region has 17 residues. The CDR3 nucleotides read TGTGCCAGCAGTTTTCTCGGGACTAGCCCCCCCTCCTACGAGCAGTACTTC. Translating it yields CASSFLGTSPPSYEQYF.

This rearrangement joins TRBV27 to TRBJ1-2; no definite D call. Trimming took off 6 bases at V and 4 bases at J, with 12 bases between the two ends. This CDR3 region has 13 residues. CDR1 is MNHEY, CDR2 SMNVEV, per germline (reference sequence). The CDR3 spells CASRPGPLYGYTF. CDR3 nucleotide sequence: TGTGCCAGCAGACCCGGGCCGCTCTATGGCTACACCTTC.

The genes are TRBV28 and TRBJ2-7; D possibly corresponds to TRBD1 (5 bases). Germline lookup yields CDR1 MDHEN and CDR2 SYDVKM. The CDR3 extends over 15 amino acids. Deletions cut 2 bases from V and 0 bases from J, with 11 bases between. CDR3 in amino acids: CASSLDGASSYEQYF. In DNA form, the CDR3 reads TGTGCCAGCAGTTTAGATGGGGCCAGCTCCTACGAGCAGTACTTC.

The rearrangement joins TRBV6-4 to TRBJ1-6, with D unclear. Trimming removed 8 bases from V and 6 bases from J, with 5 bases in between. CDR3 length: 11 residues. CDR1 and CDR2 from the germline V gene are MRHNA and SNTAGT. The CDR3 DNA is TGTGCCAGCCCAGGTAATTCACCCCTCCACTTT. Translated: CASPGNSPLHF.

The chain carries TRBV7-9 and TRBJ2-1, with D perhaps matching TRBD1 or TRBD2 (5 bases each). V lost 4 bases, J lost 9 bases, and 19 bases lay in between. CDR1 is SEHNR, CDR2 FQNEAQ, per germline (reference sequence). The CDR3 totals 15 residues. The CDR3 sequence: CASSSPQGAGTEQFF. The CDR3 DNA follows: TGTGCCAGCAGCTCCCCCCAAGGCGCAGGGACTGAGCAGTTCTTC.

The gene calls are TRBV18 and TRBJ1-3; 10 bases are shared with TRBD1. The length of the CDR3 is 17 residues. V lost 2 bases and J lost 0; bases outside the gene matches: 4. Germline-derived CDR1 and CDR2 are KGHSH and LQKENI. The CDR3 protein is CASSPAGQGISGNTIYF. The CDR3, as DNA: TGTGCCAGCTCACCAGCGGGACAGGGGATCTCTGGAAACACCATATATTTT.

This rearrangement joins TRBV3-1 (or the pseudogene TRBV3-2) to TRBJ1-6; TRBD1 matches 10 bases. The CDR3 runs 18 residues. CDR1 and CDR2 (germline): LGHDT, YNNKEL (reference sequence). The J segment lost 8 bases and the V segment lost 10 bases, leaving 20 bases of the junction unmatched. CDR3 DNA: TGTGCCACAGACTTTACTCATGGAAGGGACAGGGGAGATTCACCCCTCCACTTT. Protein sequence: CATDFTHGRDRGDSPLHF.

The chain links TRBV5-6 to TRBJ1-1; D may be TRBD1 (6 bases). CDR1 SGHDT and CDR2 YYEEEE come from the germline V gene. Trimming took 4 bases from V and 4 from J, leaving 11 bases between them. The CDR3 consists of 13 residues. The CDR3 nucleotides read TGTGCCAGCAGCCTAAAAGGGGGCACTGAAGCTTTCTTT. Its protein is CASSLKGGTEAFF.

The V gene is TRBV12-3 or TRBV12-4, the J gene TRBJ2-5; the D is unclear. Trimming pared 5 bases from V and 1 base from J, leaving 8 bases between. CDR3 size: 13 residues. The CDR3: CASSPSFQETQYF. The CDR3 nucleotides read TGTGCCAGCAGTCCCAGCTTCCAAGAGACCCAGTACTTC.

The chain is built from TRBV2 and TRBJ2-5; D perhaps matches TRBD2 (5 bases). The germline V and J ends were trimmed by 7 bases and 2 bases, with 11 bases remaining between them. Germline CDR1 SNHLY, CDR2 FYNNEI. The CDR3 extends over 13 amino acids. The CDR3 DNA follows: TGTGCCAGCAACTCGGACTCACAAGAGACCCAGTACTTC. Translated, it gives CASNSDSQETQYF.

The CDR3: CASSFGRTNYGYTF. For the CDR3, the DNA is TGTGCCAGCAGCTTCGGGAGAACTAACTATGGCTACACCTTC. The V gene is TRBV7-2, the J gene TRBJ1-2; unclear D gene. Between the trimmed V and J ends, which lost 3 bases and 0 bases, there was a span of 8 bases. This CDR3 has 14 residues. Germline V gene lookup returns CDR1 SGHTA and CDR2 FQGNSA.

This clone came up a few times. This chain connects TRBV4-3 to TRBJ1-2; D remains unclear. The ends were cut back, 0 bases at V and 3 bases at J, with 11 bases in the middle. The CDR3 has 15 amino acids. Per the germline V gene, CDR1 is LGHNA and CDR2 is YSLEER. This CDR3 reads CASSQDRAGDYGYTF. The CDR3 DNA is TGCGCCAGCAGCCAAGACCGGGCGGGAGACTATGGCTACACCTTC.

V usage is TRBV29-1 and J usage is TRBJ1-2, with D unclear. V lost 1 base, J lost 7 bases, and 10 bases lay in between. Germline-derived CDR1 and CDR2 are SQVTM and ANQGSEA. This CDR3 is 12 amino acids long. The CDR3 here is CSVEGSAAGYTF. CDR3 in DNA: TGCAGCGTTGAAGGGTCGGCGGCTGGCTACACCTTC.

This chain links TRBV6-1 with TRBJ1-2; 8 nucleotides align to TRBD1. This CDR3 has 14 residues. The germline V gene has CDR1 MNHNS and CDR2 SASEGT. After removal of 3 bases from V and 3 bases from J, the junction contained 3 bases not matched to a gene. The CDR3 is CASSEAGGDYGYTF. As DNA, the CDR3 is TGTGCCAGCAGTGAGGCAGGGGGCGACTATGGCTACACCTTC.

The V gene is TRBV7-3, the J gene TRBJ2-7, with D possibly called TRBD1 or TRBD2 (5 bases each). V was cut by 4 bases and J by 3 bases, with 16 bases left in between. Germline V gene sequence: CDR1 SGHTA, CDR2 FQGTGA. This CDR3 is built from 15 residues. The DNA for the CDR3 is TGTGCCAGCAGCTCCGAGAGGGGATCCCTCTACGAGCAGTACTTC. Protein sequence: CASSSERGSLYEQYF.

This clone was counted between two and nine times. This chain connects TRBV5-1 to TRBJ2-3; the D gene is possibly TRBD1 (5 bases). CDR1 and CDR2 (germline): SGHRS, YFSETQ. This CDR3 is built from 13 residues. V was pared by 4 bases and J by 4 bases, with 10 bases between. CDR3 protein: CASSRLGPDTQYF. The CDR3 bases are TGCGCCAGCAGCCGCCTGGGGCCAGATACGCAGTATTTT. Drawing the rest from reference TRBV5-1 and TRBJ2-3, the complete variable domain is KAGVTQTPRYLIKTRGQQVTLSCSPISGHRSVSWYQQTPGQGLQFLFEYFSETQRNKGNFPGRFSGRQFSNSRSEMNVSTLELGDSALYLCASSRLGPDTQYFGPGTRLTVL.

The rearrangement joins TRBV6-6 to TRBJ1-2; D ambiguous. The CDR3 is 15 residues long. CDR1 and CDR2 from the germline V gene are MNHNY and SVGAGI (reference sequence). The V gene lost 7 bases and the J gene lost 4 bases, with 19 bases spanning the gap. The DNA for the CDR3 is TGTGCCAGCACCCCGACCGGGAGATTTAGCTATGGCTACACCTTC. It yields the protein CASTPTGRFSYGYTF.

This clone was seen a single time. The chain links TRBV19 to TRBJ1-4, with D tentatively TRBD1 (6 bases). V shed 5 bases and J shed 8 bases, with 9 bases lying between them. Looked up from germline, CDR1 is LNHDA and CDR2 is SQIVND (reference sequence). The CDR3 is 12 residues long. In nucleotides, the CDR3 is TGTGCCAGTAGTCCCGGACAGGAAAAACTGTTTTTT. This encodes CASSPGQEKLFF. The complete variable domain, with remaining parts taken from reference TRBV19 and TRBJ1-4, reads DGGITQSPKYLFRKEGQNVTLSCEQNLNHDAMYWYRQDPGQGLRLIYYSQIVNDFQKGDIAEGYSVSREKKESFPLTVTSAQKNPTAFYLCASSPGQEKLFFGSGTQLSVL.

The gene calls are TRBV4-2 and TRBJ1-3; 9 bases line up with TRBD1. The germline CDR1 and CDR2 sequences are LGHNA and YNFKEQ. The CDR3 length is 13 residues. Germline trimming cut 3 bases from V and 8 bases from J; bases unmatched to any gene: 2. This CDR3 reads CASSHDRGDTIYF. The CDR3 nucleotides read TGTGCCAGCAGCCACGACAGGGGGGACACCATATATTTT.

V usage is TRBV4-2 and J usage is TRBJ1-2; D remains unclear. The CDR3 loop spans 14 amino acids. V was clipped by 0 bases and J by 6 bases, with 11 bases between them. Per the germline V gene, CDR1 is LGHNA and CDR2 is YNFKEQ. The CDR3 protein is CASSQDRSGHGYTF. The CDR3 DNA is TGTGCCAGCAGCCAAGATAGGTCAGGTCATGGCTACACCTTC.

V gene TRBV7-9 combines with J gene TRBJ1-1, with a weak D call TRBD1 (6 bases). The CDR3 is 16 residues long. The V gene's germline CDR1 is SEHNR and CDR2 FQNEAQ (reference sequence). V lost 5 bases to trimming and J lost 2 bases, with 18 bases between them. The DNA of the CDR3 is TGTGCCAGCAGCCAAACATTGGGAGGGGGAAACACTGAAGCTTTCTTT. Protein sequence: CASSQTLGGGNTEAFF.

The CDR3 DNA follows: TGTGCCAGCAGCTTACAATCGGCTGGGGCCAACGTCCTGACTTTC. Its protein product is CASSLQSAGANVLTF. This chain uses TRBV13 with TRBJ2-6; no reliable D call. V gave up 2 bases and J gave up 2 bases, with 7 bases separating them. The germline V gene has CDR1 PRHDT and CDR2 FYEKMQ (reference sequence). This CDR3 has 15 residues.

The rearrangement uses TRBV19 and TRBJ1-4; D uncertain. Trimming left V 6 bases short and J 7 bases short, with 9 bases between. The V gene's germline CDR1 is LNHDA and CDR2 SQIVND (reference sequence). There are 12 residues in the CDR3. The CDR3 DNA follows: TGTGCCAGTAGCAAACTTGCTGAAAAACTGTTTTTT. Protein: CASSKLAEKLFF.

The J gene is TRBJ2-7, the V gene TRBV5-1; 7 bases agree with TRBD1. Germline V gene sequence: CDR1 SGHRS, CDR2 YFSETQ. CDR3 length equals 14 residues. Germline trimming cut 4 bases from V and 1 base from J; bases unmatched to any gene: 5. The CDR3 DNA reads TGCGCCAGCAGCCCGACAGGGACGTCCTACGAGCAGTACTTC. Protein product: CASSPTGTSYEQYF.

This chain joins TRBV28 and TRBJ1-5; TRBD1 might be the D (6 bases). Germline assignment: CDR1 MDHEN and CDR2 SYDVKM. Trimming stripped 5 bases from V and 5 bases from J, with 19 bases between. The CDR3 has 16 amino acids. CDR3 loop: CASSRLGQGLDQPQHF. CDR3 nucleotides: TGTGCCAGCAGTAGGTTAGGGCAGGGGTTGGATCAGCCCCAGCATTTT. Full variable domain (missing parts from reference TRBV28 and TRBJ1-5): DVKVTQSSRYLVKRTGEKVFLECVQDMDHENMFWYRQDPGLGLRLIYFSYDVKMKEKGDIPEGYSVSREKKERFSLILESASTNQTSMYLCASSRLGQGLDQPQHFGDGTRLSIL.

The chain has TRBV6-5 and TRBJ2-7; a possible D gene is TRBD2 (5 bases). There are 11 residues in the CDR3. The V end lost 7 bases, the J end lost 6 bases, and 10 bases lay between the germline ends. Germline V gives CDR1 MNHEY, CDR2 SVGAGI. CDR3 nucleotide sequence: TGTGCCAGCACCGTAGCGTCCGAGCAGTACTTC. This codes for CASTVASEQYF.

The gene calls are TRBV28 and TRBJ1-2, with 9 nucleotides matching TRBD1. Germline V lookup: CDR1 MDHEN, CDR2 SYDVKM. The V and J ends lost 2 bases and 6 bases, in that order; junction bases with no gene match: 4. This CDR3 has 14 residues. CDR3 protein: CASSLQQGADGYTF. In DNA form, the CDR3 reads TGTGCCAGCAGTTTACAACAGGGGGCGGATGGCTACACCTTC.

The CDR3 DNA sequence: TGTGCCCTCAGTTACGACATTAGCTATGGCTACACCTTC. Translated, it gives CALSYDISYGYTF. J is TRBJ1-2 and V is TRBV6-5; D gene uncertain. The CDR3 covers 13 residues. Germline CDR1 reads MNHEY; CDR2 reads SVGAGI. With 11 bases removed from V and 4 bases from J, the gap between germline ends came to 17 bases.